The clone carrying this T cell receptor (beta chain) occurred many times. The data belong to a study of T cells in Graves' hyperthyroidism and ophthalmopathy. This CDR3 is 19 amino acids long. Germline V CDR1 and CDR2: MDHEN, SYDVKM. V lost 2 bases and J lost 0; bases outside the gene matches: 11. Aged 18 to 65, the patients had hyperthyroidism that was newly diagnosed and had lasted under 2 months. RNA transcripts were the template for amplifying TCR beta CDR3 regions. HTBI primers were the set used in a first-round RT-PCR of the TCR CDR3. A single record per CDR3 protein comes from TCRdb applying MiXCR to the multiplex PCR reads. The sample comprises roughly 740,000 distinct CDR3 sequences, about 16% of which are singletons, and 8.4% rests with the top ten.

This clonotype was obtained from a young man with Graves' hyperthyroidism. J is TRBJ2-4 and V is TRBV28, with 9 bases that match TRBD1. Sequencing was done on a sample of blood. The CDR3 reads CASSLPGTGWGIAKNIQYF. CDR3 nucleotide sequence: TGTGCCAGCAGTTTACCCGGGACAGGGTGGGGTATAGCCAAAAACATTCAGTACTTC.